The rows below give T cell receptor beta chains drawn from one sample of a study of graft-versus-host responses after intestinal transplantation. Which antigens these TCRs recognize remains unknown. The method was immunoSEQ multiplex PCR; TCRdb's version includes in-frame clones alone and lacks a portion of them. The data hold 78,000 or so clones, with about nine tenths observed a single time. This sample comprised unstimulated CD8+ T cells sorted from spleen or lymph node cells, obtained before transplant. These receptors came from a human donor who was the organ donor for an intestinal transplant. CDR3s include the opening cysteine and the closing phenylalanine or tryptophan. Fields, in order: clone size, V gene, J gene, CDR3 length, D gene, CDR3 protein, CDR3 DNA. The D gene is left open where the match is weak. Clone size is stated in some rows and not others, as once, few, many or a class when expanded.

-	TRBV4-1	TRBJ1-1	15	-	CASSQVPRVNTEAFF	TGCGCCAGCAGCCAAGTCCCCAGGGTGAACACTGAAGCTTTCTTT
-	TRBV5-4	TRBJ2-5	13	-	CASSSKTDETQYF	TGTGCCAGCAGCTCCAAGACGGATGAGACCCAGTACTTC
-	TRBV6-5	TRBJ2-1	15	-	CASSRLVSSYNEQFF	TGTGCCAGCAGTCGACTCGTGAGCTCCTACAATGAGCAGTTCTTC
-	TRBV7-8	TRBJ2-4	18	TRBD1	CASSLGADRQGPKNIQYF	TGTGCCAGCAGCTTAGGGGCAGACCGACAGGGCCCCAAAAACATTCAGTACTTC
-	TRBV19	TRBJ2-7	14	-	CASSVPGLSYEQYF	TGTGCCAGTAGTGTCCCAGGGCTTTCCTACGAGCAGTACTTC
-	TRBV19	TRBJ2-5	14	-	CASSPFWERETQYF	TGTGCCAGTAGCCCGTTCTGGGAGAGGGAGACCCAGTACTTC
-	TRBV27	TRBJ2-5	14	TRBD2	CASRLAGGQETQYF	TGTGCCAGCAGACTAGCGGGGGGGCAAGAGACCCAGTACTTC
-	TRBV14	TRBJ2-3	15	TRBD2	CASSQGRGVTDTQYF	TGTGCCAGCAGCCAAGGTCGGGGGGTCACAGATACGCAGTATTTT
-	TRBV28	TRBJ2-7	14	TRBD1	CASSLGQGSYEQYF	TGTGCCAGCAGCCTCGGACAGGGCTCCTACGAGCAGTACTTC
-	TRBV4-1	TRBJ2-3	16	TRBD2	CASSQDGLAGGDTQYF	TGCGCCAGCAGCCAAGATGGACTAGCGGGGGGAGATACGCAGTATTTT
once	TRBV27	TRBJ2-1	15	-	CASSLGQDRYNEQFF	TGTGCCAGCAGTTTAGGACAAGACAGGTACAATGAGCAGTTCTTC